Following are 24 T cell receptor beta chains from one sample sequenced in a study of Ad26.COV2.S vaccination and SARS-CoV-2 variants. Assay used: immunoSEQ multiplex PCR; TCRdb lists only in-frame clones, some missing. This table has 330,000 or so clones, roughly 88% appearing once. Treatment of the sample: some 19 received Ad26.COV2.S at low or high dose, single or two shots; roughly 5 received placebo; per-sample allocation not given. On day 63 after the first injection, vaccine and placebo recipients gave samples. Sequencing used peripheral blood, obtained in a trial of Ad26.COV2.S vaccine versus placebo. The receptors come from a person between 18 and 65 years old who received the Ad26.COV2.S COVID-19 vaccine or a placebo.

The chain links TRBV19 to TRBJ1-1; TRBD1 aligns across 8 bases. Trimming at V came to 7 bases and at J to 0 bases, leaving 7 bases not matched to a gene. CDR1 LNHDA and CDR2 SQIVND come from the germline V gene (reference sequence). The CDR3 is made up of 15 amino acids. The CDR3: CASKSPGQVNTEAFF. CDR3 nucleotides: TGTGCCAGTAAATCCCCGGGACAGGTGAACACTGAAGCTTTCTTT.

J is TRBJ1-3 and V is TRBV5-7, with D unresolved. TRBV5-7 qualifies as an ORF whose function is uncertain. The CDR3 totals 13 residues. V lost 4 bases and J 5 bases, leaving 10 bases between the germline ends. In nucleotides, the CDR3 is TGTGCCAGCAGCCGGCGGCAGCGAAACACCATATATTTT. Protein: CASSRRQRNTIYF.

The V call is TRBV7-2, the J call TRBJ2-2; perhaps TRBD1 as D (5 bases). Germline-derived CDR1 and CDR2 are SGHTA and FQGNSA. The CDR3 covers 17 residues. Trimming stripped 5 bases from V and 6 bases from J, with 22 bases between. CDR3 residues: CASSPPVGAKGAGELFF. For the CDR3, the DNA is TGTGCCAGCAGCCCCCCCGTTGGGGCGAAAGGGGCCGGGGAGCTGTTTTTT.

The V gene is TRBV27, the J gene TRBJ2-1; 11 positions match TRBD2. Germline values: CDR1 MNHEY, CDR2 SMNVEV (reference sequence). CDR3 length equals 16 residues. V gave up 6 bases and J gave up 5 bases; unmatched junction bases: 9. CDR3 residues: CASRSSGLAGHNEQFF. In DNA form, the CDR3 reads TGTGCCAGCAGGTCCTCAGGACTAGCGGGCCACAATGAGCAGTTCTTC.

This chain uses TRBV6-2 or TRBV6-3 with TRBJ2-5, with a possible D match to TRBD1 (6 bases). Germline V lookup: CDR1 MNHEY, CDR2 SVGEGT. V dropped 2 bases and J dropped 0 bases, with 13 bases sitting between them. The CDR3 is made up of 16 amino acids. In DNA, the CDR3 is TGTGCCAGCAGTTACCGACCGGGGACAAACCAAGAGACCCAGTACTTC. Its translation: CASSYRPGTNQETQYF.

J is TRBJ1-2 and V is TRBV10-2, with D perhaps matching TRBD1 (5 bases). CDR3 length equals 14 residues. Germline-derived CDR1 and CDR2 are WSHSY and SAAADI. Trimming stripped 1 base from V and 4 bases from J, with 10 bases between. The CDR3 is CASSEWGLGYGYTF. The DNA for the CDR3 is TGCGCCAGCAGTGAGTGGGGCTTGGGCTATGGCTACACCTTC.

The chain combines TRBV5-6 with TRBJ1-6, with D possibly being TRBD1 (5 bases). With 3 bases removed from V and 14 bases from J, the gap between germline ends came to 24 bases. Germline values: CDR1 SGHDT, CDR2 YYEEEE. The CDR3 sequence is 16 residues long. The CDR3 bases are TGTGCCAGCAGCTCCTCTCTAGGGGCAGGGTATTACACCCTCCACTTT. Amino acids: CASSSSLGAGYYTLHF.

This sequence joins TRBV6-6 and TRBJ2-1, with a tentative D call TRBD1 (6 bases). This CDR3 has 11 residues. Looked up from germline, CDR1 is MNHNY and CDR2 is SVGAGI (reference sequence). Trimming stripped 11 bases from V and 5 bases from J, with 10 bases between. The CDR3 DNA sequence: TGTGCCGCAGGGGCTAACAATGAGCAGTTCTTC. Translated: CAAGANNEQFF.

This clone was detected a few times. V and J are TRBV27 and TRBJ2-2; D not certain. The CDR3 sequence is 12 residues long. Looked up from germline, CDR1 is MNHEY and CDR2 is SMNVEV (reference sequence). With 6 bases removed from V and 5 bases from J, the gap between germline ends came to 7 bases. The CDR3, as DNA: TGTGCCAGCAGGCATATTACCGGGGAGCTGTTTTTT. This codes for CASRHITGELFF.

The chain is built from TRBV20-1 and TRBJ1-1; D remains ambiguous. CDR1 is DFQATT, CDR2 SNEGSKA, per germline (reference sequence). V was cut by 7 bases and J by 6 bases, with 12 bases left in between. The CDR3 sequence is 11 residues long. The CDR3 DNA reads TGCAGTGGTCTGGACCACCCTGAAGCTTTCTTT. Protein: CSGLDHPEAFF.

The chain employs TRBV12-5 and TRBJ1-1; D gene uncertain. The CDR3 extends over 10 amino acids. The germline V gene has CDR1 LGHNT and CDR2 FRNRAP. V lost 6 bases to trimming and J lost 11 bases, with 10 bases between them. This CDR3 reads CASGPDSAFF. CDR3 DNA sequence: TGTGCTAGTGGGCCGGATAGCGCTTTCTTT.

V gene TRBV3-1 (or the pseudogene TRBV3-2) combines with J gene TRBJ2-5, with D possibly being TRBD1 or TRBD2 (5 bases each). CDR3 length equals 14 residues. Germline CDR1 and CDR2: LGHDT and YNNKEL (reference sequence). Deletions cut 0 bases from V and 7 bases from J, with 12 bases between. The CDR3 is CASSQDRGPWTQYF. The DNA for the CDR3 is TGTGCCAGCAGCCAAGATCGGGGACCATGGACCCAGTACTTC.

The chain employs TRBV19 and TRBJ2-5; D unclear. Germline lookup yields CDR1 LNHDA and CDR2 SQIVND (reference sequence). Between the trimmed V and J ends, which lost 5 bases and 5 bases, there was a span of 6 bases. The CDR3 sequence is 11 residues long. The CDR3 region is CASSARETQYF. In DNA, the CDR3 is TGTGCCAGTAGTGCAAGGGAGACCCAGTACTTC.

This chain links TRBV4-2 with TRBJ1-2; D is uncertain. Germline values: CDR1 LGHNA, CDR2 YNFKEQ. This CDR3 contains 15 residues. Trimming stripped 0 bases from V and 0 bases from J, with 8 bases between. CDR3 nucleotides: TGTGCCAGCAGCCAAGATCCTCAAGCTAACTATGGCTACACCTTC. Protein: CASSQDPQANYGYTF.

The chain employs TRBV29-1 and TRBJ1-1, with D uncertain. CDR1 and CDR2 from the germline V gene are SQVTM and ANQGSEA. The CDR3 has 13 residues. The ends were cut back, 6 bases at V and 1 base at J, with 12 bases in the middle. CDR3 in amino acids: CSVRMQPNTEAFF. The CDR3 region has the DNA TGCAGCGTCAGGATGCAGCCGAACACTGAAGCTTTCTTT.

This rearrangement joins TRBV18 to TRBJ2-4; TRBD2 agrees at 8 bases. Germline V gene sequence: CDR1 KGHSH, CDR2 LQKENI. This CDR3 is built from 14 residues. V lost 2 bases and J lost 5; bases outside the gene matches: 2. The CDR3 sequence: CASSPGTSQNIQYF. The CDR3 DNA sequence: TGTGCCAGCTCACCAGGGACTAGTCAAAACATTCAGTACTTC.

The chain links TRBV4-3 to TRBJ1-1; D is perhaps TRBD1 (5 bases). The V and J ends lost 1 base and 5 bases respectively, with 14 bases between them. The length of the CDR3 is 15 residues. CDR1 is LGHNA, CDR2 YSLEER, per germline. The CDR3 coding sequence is TGCGCCAGCAGCCAAGTGGGGGTGGGGAGGACTGAAGCTTTCTTT. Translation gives CASSQVGVGRTEAFF.

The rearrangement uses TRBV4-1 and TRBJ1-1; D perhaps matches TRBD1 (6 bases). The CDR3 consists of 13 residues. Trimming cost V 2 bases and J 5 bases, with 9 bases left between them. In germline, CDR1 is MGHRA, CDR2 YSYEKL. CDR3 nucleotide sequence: TGCGCCAGCAGCCAAACAGGGAGAACTGAAGCTTTCTTT. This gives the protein CASSQTGRTEAFF.

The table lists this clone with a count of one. In DNA, the CDR3 is TGTGCCAGCAGTGAAGCCAGGGACGGTTACGAGCAGTACGTC. Amino acid sequence: CASSEARDGYEQYV. This chain uses TRBV6-1 with TRBJ2-7, with D possibly being TRBD1 or TRBD2 (5 bases each). The CDR3 covers 14 residues. V lost 0 bases, J lost 4 bases, and 10 bases lay in between. The V gene's germline CDR1 is MNHNS and CDR2 SASEGT.

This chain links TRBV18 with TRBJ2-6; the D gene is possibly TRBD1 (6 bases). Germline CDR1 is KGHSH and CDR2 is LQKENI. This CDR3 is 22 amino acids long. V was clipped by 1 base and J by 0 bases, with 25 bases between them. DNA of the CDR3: TGTGCCAGCTCACCACAATTAGGGGGTACAACCCTCTCGAGCTCTGGGGCCAACGTCCTGACTTTC. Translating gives CASSPQLGGTTLSSSGANVLTF.

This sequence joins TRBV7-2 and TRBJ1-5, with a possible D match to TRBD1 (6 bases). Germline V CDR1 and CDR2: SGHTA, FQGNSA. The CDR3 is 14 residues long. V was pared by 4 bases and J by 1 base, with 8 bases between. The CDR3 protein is CASSSQGSNQPQHF. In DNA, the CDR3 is TGTGCCAGCAGCTCGCAGGGGAGCAATCAGCCCCAGCATTTT.

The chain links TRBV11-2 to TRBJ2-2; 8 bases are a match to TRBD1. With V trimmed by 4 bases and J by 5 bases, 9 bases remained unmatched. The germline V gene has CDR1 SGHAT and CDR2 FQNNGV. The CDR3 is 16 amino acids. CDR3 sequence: CASSSVRGRRTGELFF. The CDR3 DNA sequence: TGTGCCAGCAGCTCCGTCAGGGGGCGTAGGACCGGGGAGCTGTTTTTT.

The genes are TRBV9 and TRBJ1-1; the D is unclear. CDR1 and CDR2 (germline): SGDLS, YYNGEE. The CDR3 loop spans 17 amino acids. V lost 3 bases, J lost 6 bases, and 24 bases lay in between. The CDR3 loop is CASSATSGPTTGPEAFF. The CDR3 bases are TGTGCCAGCAGCGCTACTTCCGGGCCCACAACCGGTCCTGAAGCTTTCTTT.

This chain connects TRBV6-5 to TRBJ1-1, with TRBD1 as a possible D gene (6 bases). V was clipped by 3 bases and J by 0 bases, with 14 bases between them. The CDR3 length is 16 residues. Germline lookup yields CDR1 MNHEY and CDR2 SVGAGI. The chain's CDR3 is CASSYQQGRMNTEAFF. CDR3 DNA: TGTGCCAGCAGTTATCAACAGGGTCGGATGAACACTGAAGCTTTCTTT.